A selection of T cell receptor beta chains follows, all from one sample in a study of identical twins. TCRdb used MiXCR to reprocess the 5' RACE reads, holding one entry per CDR3 protein. The profile covers around 650,000 distinct CDR3 sequences, with less than 9% appearing a single time and 1.5% to 2% taken by the ten largest. This sample also appeared in a second study, on yellow fever vaccine responses in identical twins.

Sample: PBMCs. The receptors were gathered from a woman under 30 in good health. Both conserved end residues are part of each CDR3. Each record gives: V gene, D gene, CDR3 protein. D genes are given only for firm matches.

>TRBV7-6|.
CASSLGTGNTIYF
>TRBV20-1|.
CSALEGLTHNEQFF
>TRBV11-2|.
CASSLDTRVSF
>TRBV11-2|.
CASSLDGTKDEKLFF
>TRBV10-3|.
CAISESVTATDTQYF
>TRBV15|.
CATSRDTPPGELFF
>TRBV7-9|.
CASSYKNTEAFF
>TRBV7-9|.
CASSQAIAGANVLTF
>TRBV15|.
CATSRGRAGNNEQFF
>TRBV24-1|TRBD2
CATSGPTSGRSDTQYF
>TRBV6-1|.
CASFRGSDTGELFF
>TRBV3-1|TRBD1
CASSQESRQGYEAFF
>TRBV6-5|TRBD2
CASSYSPTSGGLETQYF
>TRBV5-1|TRBD1
CASSLVKQGARNEQFF
>TRBV3-1|.
CASSQEGGRNEQYF
>TRBV20-1|TRBD1
CSARVGTGNTEAFF
>TRBV7-9|TRBD1
CASSPDRGTYNEQFF
>TRBV2|TRBD2
CASKGAGGPNEQFF
>TRBV12-3/TRBV12-4|TRBD1
CASSTTGSNQPQHF
>TRBV20-1|TRBD2
CSAETSGSWADTQYF
>TRBV28|.
CASRLRGMAGELFF
>TRBV9|TRBD2
CASSVQNRSSGMGETQYF
>TRBV11-2|.
CASSTRQNNEQFF
>TRBV7-9|TRBD1
CASSPLSGQNNYGYTF
>TRBV24-1|.
CATSDPGGPGETQYF
>TRBV4-1|TRBD2
CASSLRTSGDLNEQFF
>TRBV27|.
CASSLSQAQPQHF
>TRBV11-2|.
CASSLNQGQLGQFF
>TRBV28|TRBD2
CASTTKKTSGRWDTGELFF
>TRBV5-1|TRBD2
CATTSSGGSTDTQYF
>TRBV12-3/TRBV12-4|.
CASSLLGGPAYEQYF
>TRBV18|.
CASSPPKDRSTEAFF
>TRBV12-3/TRBV12-4|TRBD2
CASRAGGLETQYF
>TRBV14|.
CASSQGYSYGYTF
>TRBV12-3/TRBV12-4|.
CASSLVDARYQETQYF
>TRBV2|.
CASRLQGWQETQYF
>TRBV15|.
CATSRQTNTGELFF
>TRBV29-1|.
CSVEGHLNTEAFF
>TRBV24-1|.
CATSVQGRVNEQFF
>TRBV12-3/TRBV12-4|.
CASSFRTESGSGNTIYF
>TRBV2|TRBD2
CASSELELRREIPNTGELFF
>TRBV20-1|.
CSAHRGQDTQYF
>TRBV7-7|.
CASSLGDWDEQFF
>TRBV11-2|TRBD2
CASSPMTLVAGLGTDTQYF
>TRBV20-1|.
CSARGGGGDEKLFF
>TRBV3-1|TRBD1
CASSQGDRNIQYF
>TRBV7-9|.
CASSPSPGFEAFF
>TRBV12-3/TRBV12-4|.
CASRVGRGDTEAFF
>TRBV13|.
CASRRFGGQETQYF